This passage covers 26 T cell receptor beta chains from one sample sequenced in a study of cytomegalovirus exposure and HLA in healthy donors. A multiplex PCR was run with 60 Vbeta primers and 13 Jbeta primers. Clones were read by immunoSEQ multiplex PCR, and TCRdb kept only the in-frame ones, dropping some. The data show about 150,000 clones, approximately 81% seen once. Sequencing used PBMCs. Receptors were obtained from a man aged 45 to 65 in good health and CMV-seropositive.

The V gene is TRBV13, the J gene TRBJ2-1; 10 positions match TRBD2. After removal of 6 bases from V and 9 bases from J, the junction contained 2 bases not matched to a gene. CDR1 is PRHDT, CDR2 FYEKMQ, per germline (reference sequence). The CDR3 length is 12 residues. The CDR3, as DNA: TGTGCCAGCAGTCAGCGGGAGGGTGAGCAGTTCTTC. It encodes CASSQREGEQFF.

V usage is TRBV9 and J usage is TRBJ2-3, with TRBD2 identical over 8 bases. From germline, CDR1 is SGDLS and CDR2 YYNGEE. This CDR3 region has 19 residues. Germline trimming cut 1 base from V and 0 bases from J; bases unmatched to any gene: 13. CDR3 bases: TGTGCCAGCAGCGTAAGGGGGGGAGGAGCGGGAGCTAGCACAGATACGCAGTATTTT. Translation gives CASSVRGGGAGASTDTQYF.

The gene calls are TRBV4-3 and TRBJ2-3; D is undetermined. The V end lost 0 bases, the J end lost 0 bases, and 4 bases lay between the germline ends. The CDR3 loop spans 14 amino acids. Germline CDR1 and CDR2: LGHNA and YSLEER. This CDR3 is CASSQDLSTDTQYF. CDR3 sequence (DNA): TGCGCCAGCAGCCAAGACCTGAGCACAGATACGCAGTATTTT.

The chain couples TRBV19 to TRBJ2-3; 12 nucleotides align to TRBD1. This CDR3 is built from 17 residues. Trimming took 4 bases from V and 1 from J; bases not matched to a gene: 6. In germline, CDR1 is LNHDA, CDR2 SQIVND (reference sequence). The CDR3 nucleotides read TGTGCCAGTAGTAGAGGGACAGGGGGCCTGGGCACAGATACGCAGTATTTT. Amino acids: CASSRGTGGLGTDTQYF.

This sequence joins TRBV19 and TRBJ2-7; weak D call: TRBD1 (6 bases). The germline V gene encodes CDR1 LNHDA and CDR2 SQIVND (reference sequence). V lost 3 bases and J 3 bases, leaving 9 bases between the germline ends. The CDR3 length is 13 residues. The CDR3 region has the DNA TGTGCCAGTAGTATGGTCAGGGGCTACGAGCAGTACTTC. Translation gives CASSMVRGYEQYF.

This chain connects TRBV7-6 to TRBJ2-3; the match to TRBD2 covers 12 bases. V dropped 5 bases and J dropped 3; count of bases not matched to a gene: 6. Germline CDR1 reads SGHVS; CDR2 reads FNYEAQ. This CDR3 has 16 amino acids. Here the CDR3 reads CASSPRTSGATDTQYF. In nucleotides, the CDR3 is TGTGCCAGCAGCCCCCGGACTAGCGGGGCGACAGATACGCAGTATTTT.

The chain couples TRBV9 to TRBJ2-2; D uncertain. The germline V gene encodes CDR1 SGDLS and CDR2 YYNGEE. Trimming left V 5 bases short and J 7 bases short, with 9 bases between. The CDR3 extends over 12 amino acids. The CDR3 sequence: CASSLSRGELFF. The CDR3 DNA reads as TGTGCCAGCAGTCTCAGTCGCGGGGAGCTGTTTTTT.

This chain uses TRBV6-5 with TRBJ1-2; 8 bases line up with TRBD1. The CDR3 consists of 13 residues. Germline V gene sequence: CDR1 MNHEY, CDR2 SVGAGI. V gave up 6 bases and J gave up 8 bases; unmatched junction bases: 8. The CDR3 spells CASRPGGAWGYTF. CDR3 DNA: TGTGCCAGCAGACCAGGGGGCGCGTGGGGCTACACCTTC.

The chain recombines TRBV5-5 with TRBJ1-1; 8 nucleotides agree with TRBD1. In germline, CDR1 is SGHKS, CDR2 YYEKEE (reference sequence). Trimming at V came to 1 base and at J to 11 bases, leaving 7 bases not matched to a gene. The CDR3 extends over 13 amino acids. CDR3 nucleotide sequence: TGTGCCAGCAGCTTGCAGGGGGCTTACATGGCTTTCTTT. Residues: CASSLQGAYMAFF.

This clone appeared a few times. This chain connects TRBV11-2 to TRBJ1-1; perhaps TRBD1 as D (5 bases). Germline V gene sequence: CDR1 SGHAT, CDR2 FQNNGV. The CDR3 covers 14 residues. V gave up 1 base and J gave up 4 bases, with 10 bases separating them. The CDR3 protein is CASSLGGGSTEAFF. DNA for the CDR3: TGTGCCAGCAGCTTAGGGGGGGGGAGCACTGAAGCTTTCTTT.

The chain combines TRBV28 with TRBJ2-5, with D unresolved. The length of the CDR3 is 13 residues. Trimming removed 2 bases from V and 5 bases from J, with 9 bases in between. CDR1 and CDR2 (germline): MDHEN, SYDVKM. The CDR3 region is CASSLAARETQYF. The CDR3 DNA reads as TGTGCCAGCAGTTTAGCGGCTAGGGAGACCCAGTACTTC.

The chain employs TRBV15 and TRBJ2-7, with 8 bases aligning to TRBD2. The CDR3 is made up of 15 amino acids. The V and J ends lost 3 bases and 2 bases, in that order; junction bases with no gene match: 6. From germline, CDR1 is LNHNV and CDR2 YYDKDF (reference sequence). CDR3 nucleotides: TGTGCCACCAGCAGTGGCGGGAGGCTTCCCTACGAGCAGTACTTC. It yields the protein CATSSGGRLPYEQYF. Complete variable domain (other parts from reference TRBV15 and TRBJ2-7): DAMVIQNPRYQVTQFGKPVTLSCSQTLNHNVMYWYQQKSSQAPKLLFHYYDKDFNNEADTPDNFQSRRPNTSFCFLDIRSPGLGDTAMYLCATSSGGRLPYEQYFGPGTRLTVT.

This clone was counted a few times. The rearrangement links TRBV5-1 to TRBJ2-1, with D unclear. Germline CDR1 and CDR2: SGHRS and YFSETQ. Trimming shortened V by 0 bases and J by 8 bases, and 9 bases separated the two germline ends. The CDR3 sequence is 13 residues long. The CDR3 DNA is TGCGCCAGCAGCTTGGGGATGGGCGATGAGCAGTTCTTC. Translated: CASSLGMGDEQFF. The variable domain in full, with the rest retrieved from reference TRBV5-1 and TRBJ2-1, is KAGVTQTPRYLIKTRGQQVTLSCSPISGHRSVSWYQQTPGQGLQFLFEYFSETQRNKGNFPGRFSGRQFSNSRSEMNVSTLELGDSALYLCASSLGMGDEQFFGPGTRLTVL.

This clone appeared a single time. J is TRBJ1-5 and V is TRBV6-5; D is perhaps TRBD1 (5 bases). CDR1 and CDR2 from the germline V gene are MNHEY and SVGAGI. V was clipped by 6 bases and J by 5 bases, with 11 bases between them. The CDR3 loop spans 13 amino acids. This CDR3 reads CASREDSHQPQHF. The DNA of the CDR3 is TGTGCCAGCAGGGAAGACAGTCATCAGCCCCAGCATTTT.

This sequence joins TRBV9 and TRBJ2-2; a possible D gene is TRBD1 (6 bases). The germline gives CDR1 SGDLS, CDR2 YYNGEE. The CDR3 covers 15 residues. Between the trimmed V and J ends, which lost 1 base and 1 base, there was a span of 8 bases. CDR3: CASSVTGQNTGELFF. Here the CDR3 DNA reads TGTGCCAGCAGCGTAACAGGGCAGAACACCGGGGAGCTGTTTTTT.

V is TRBV11-2 and J is TRBJ1-5; D uncertain. Trimming took off 1 base at V and 7 bases at J, with 8 bases between the two ends. CDR1 and CDR2 (germline): SGHAT, FQNNGV. This CDR3 is built from 13 residues. The CDR3 coding sequence is TGTGCCAGCAGCTTAGCTATGTCCCAGCCCCAGCATTTT. This translates into CASSLAMSQPQHF.

The chain combines TRBV5-1 with TRBJ2-7; the D gene is possibly TRBD1 (5 bases). The CDR3 runs 13 residues. Germline V gene sequence: CDR1 SGHRS, CDR2 YFSETQ. The ends were cut back, 7 bases at V and 5 bases at J, with 16 bases in the middle. Here the CDR3 reads CASRVGQGHEQYF. The CDR3 DNA is TGCGCCAGCCGAGTGGGGCAGGGCCACGAGCAGTACTTC.

This chain uses TRBV28 with TRBJ2-7, with unresolved D. V was pared by 7 bases and J by 2 bases, with 15 bases between. This CDR3 contains 14 residues. Germline values: CDR1 MDHEN, CDR2 SYDVKM. The CDR3 loop is CASKLGSRTYEQYF. CDR3 DNA sequence: TGTGCCAGCAAGTTAGGCTCTAGGACCTACGAGCAGTACTTC.

V is TRBV15 and J is TRBJ2-2; TRBD2 aligns across 7 bases. V was clipped by 0 bases and J by 6 bases; unmatched bases: 7. Germline V gives CDR1 LNHNV, CDR2 YYDKDF (reference sequence). The CDR3 is made up of 16 amino acids. This CDR3 reads CATSRDLGLGSGELFF. The CDR3 DNA is TGTGCCACCAGCAGAGACCTCGGACTAGGATCCGGGGAGCTGTTTTTT.

The CDR3 spells CASSLAHDLGQDGGRPQHF. The CDR3 DNA follows: TGTGCCAGCAGCTTAGCCCATGACCTCGGACAGGACGGGGGTCGGCCCCAGCATTTT. The chain combines TRBV7-9 with TRBJ1-5, with 7 bases identical to TRBD1. The junction had 20 bases not matched to a gene; V was cut back by 0 bases and J by 9 bases. Germline V gene data show CDR1 as SEHNR and CDR2 as FQNEAQ (reference sequence). This CDR3 is built from 19 residues. Filled out from reference TRBV7-9 and TRBJ1-5, the complete variable domain reads DTGVSQNPRHKITKRGQNVTFRCDPISEHNRLYWYRQTLGQGPEFLTYFQNEAQLEKSRLLSDRFSAERPKGSFSTLEIQRTEQGDSAMYLCASSLAHDLGQDGGRPQHFGDGTRLSIL.

This clone was detected a few times. The gene calls are TRBV6-6 and TRBJ2-1; TRBD2 matches 10 bases. V trimming: 2 bases; J trimming: 4 bases; junction bases outside the gene matches: 2. CDR3 length equals 15 residues. The germline V gene encodes CDR1 MNHNY and CDR2 SVGAGI (reference sequence). The CDR3 DNA reads TGTGCCAGCAGTTACGAGCGGGGGGGTTACAATGAGCAGTTCTTC. This codes for CASSYERGGYNEQFF.

The chain joins TRBV19 to TRBJ2-3, with TRBD2 identical over 8 bases. Germline V gene lookup returns CDR1 LNHDA and CDR2 SQIVND (reference sequence). V lost 11 bases, J lost 5 bases, and 6 bases stayed unmatched. This CDR3 spans 12 amino acids. CDR3 coding DNA: TGTGCCTCAGCGGGGGCAAGAGATACGCAGTATTTT. It is translated as CASAGARDTQYF.

V and J are TRBV6-1 and TRBJ1-2; D is unresolved. This CDR3 comprises 12 residues. Looked up from germline, CDR1 is MNHNS and CDR2 is SASEGT. V lost 5 bases and J lost 4, with 8 bases in between. The CDR3 DNA sequence: TGTGCCAGCAGTTCCCTGTTCTATGGCTACACCTTC. It is translated as CASSSLFYGYTF.

The J gene is TRBJ2-7, the V gene TRBV14; D remains ambiguous. Trimming stripped 2 bases from V and 2 bases from J, with 16 bases between. This CDR3 has 16 residues. Germline CDR1 SGHDN, CDR2 FVKESK. The CDR3 DNA sequence: TGTGCCAGCAGCCAATCGAGGATCATGCTGCCCTACGAGCAGTACTTC. Translated: CASSQSRIMLPYEQYF.

The chain has TRBV6-6 and TRBJ1-1, with D possibly being TRBD1 (6 bases). The length of the CDR3 is 15 residues. CDR1 is MNHNY, CDR2 SVGAGI, per germline (reference sequence). The ends were cut back, 0 bases at V and 4 bases at J, with 12 bases in the middle. CDR3 sequence: CASSYSRGWGTEAFF. DNA of the CDR3: TGTGCCAGCAGTTACTCGAGGGGGTGGGGCACTGAAGCTTTCTTT.

This chain connects TRBV4-1 to TRBJ2-7; D not resolved. The CDR3 is 13 amino acids. V shed 0 bases and J shed 7 bases, with 10 bases lying between them. In germline, CDR1 is MGHRA, CDR2 YSYEKL. Here the CDR3 reads CASSQEAPREQYF. As DNA, the CDR3 is TGCGCCAGCAGCCAAGAGGCGCCGAGGGAGCAGTACTTC.